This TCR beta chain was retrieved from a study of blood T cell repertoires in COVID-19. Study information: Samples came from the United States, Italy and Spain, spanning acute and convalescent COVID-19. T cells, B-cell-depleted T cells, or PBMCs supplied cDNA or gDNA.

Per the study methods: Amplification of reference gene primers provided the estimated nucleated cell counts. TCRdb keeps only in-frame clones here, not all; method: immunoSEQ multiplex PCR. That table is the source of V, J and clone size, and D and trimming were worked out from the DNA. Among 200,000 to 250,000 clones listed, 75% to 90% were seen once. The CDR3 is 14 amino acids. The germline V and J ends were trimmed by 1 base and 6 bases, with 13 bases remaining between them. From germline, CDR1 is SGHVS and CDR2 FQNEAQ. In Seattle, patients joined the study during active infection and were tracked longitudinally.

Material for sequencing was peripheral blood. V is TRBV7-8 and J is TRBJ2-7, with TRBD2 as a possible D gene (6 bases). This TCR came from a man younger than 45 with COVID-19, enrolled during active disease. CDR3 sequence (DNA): TGTGCCAGCAGCTTAGACGGGGGATCGGGCGAGCAGTACTTC. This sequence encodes CASSLDGGSGEQYF.